This T cell receptor beta chain emerged from a study of human T cells and chemical hapten exposure (dated by TCRdb to the early 2020s). In the study overall: For sensitization, 2% DPC in acetone was applied to an approximately 2 cm by approximately 2 cm area of upper inner arm skin. Blood was sampled from patients pre-sensitization (week 0) and at 2, 6 and about 24 weeks after DPC sensitization. Weekly therapeutic DPC doses were additionally applied to the scalp of patients throughout the approximately 24-week study period. The mostly female patient cohort included alopecia areata with under or over 50% scalp involvement, alopecia totalis and alopecia universalis. Libraries were pooled for sequencing, and per-sample TCR yields varied mainly because of small differences in library volumes within the pool. For TCR sequencing, blood came from about 28 alopecia patients at anywhere from one to four time points (pre-sensitization, 2, 6 and 24 weeks). Patch testing was done on the upper back using Finn chambers containing 0.01% DPC, and results were scored after 6 days according to International Contact Dermatitis Research Group standards. The study tracked peripheral blood TCR repertoire changes in vivo during primary and secondary sensitization to the hapten diphenylcyclopropenone (DPC) in alopecia patients. Results the study describes overall, beyond this receptor: A positive correlation was found between the number of PT1 expanded TCRs and patch test score, with significance reached at thresholds 8, 16 and 32 but not 4. No change with DPC sensitization was found in the number of TCRs above 1 in 1000 frequency, and no evidence of global repertoire structure alterations was found. Compared with pre-sensitization or healthy control sets, expanded TCRs formed significantly more large CDR3 similarity clusters, which is consistent with antigen-driven responses. After repeated subsampling, changes were observed in the strength of the expansion versus patch-test correlation and in the threshold at which the correlation became significant. All patients had alopecia, a presumed autoimmune disease, so their immune response might differ from that of healthy individuals.

The intended sense of this specimen's time point label: patch test 1, 2 weeks after DPC sensitization. The sample's treatment or condition label, decoded: therapeutic diphenylcyclopropenone sensitization with weekly scalp DPC. At each patch-test visit, blood was drawn before the patch test was applied. Patients were eligible if aged 18 to 70, diagnosed with alopecia and judged suitable for DPC therapy, and pregnant patients were excluded. Total RNA was extracted from unfractionated whole blood that had been collected in Tempus Blood RNA tubes. The CDR3 starts with the cysteine, ends with the phenylalanine, and has 15 residues. Only the CDR3 DNA is retained, 45 bases long and in frame from the first base. Trimming removed 5 bases from V and 5 bases from J, leaving 17 bases between the germline ends. Sequences MDHEN (CDR1) and SYDVKM (CDR2) are obtained from the germline V gene. This clonotype was detected ten times or more. Its antigen is not yet known. Per-base quality was not reported, and no clone a single base away is much larger than it.

Library preparation employed RACE. Sequencing was carried out with a NextSeq 500. During library preparation, unique molecular identifiers were attached to individual cDNA molecules so that TCRs could be counted in a quantitative, reproducible way. Each blood RNA sample was used to sequence both TCR alpha and TCR beta chains. In the paper's pipeline: A median of roughly 100,000 TCRs per sample was observed, with a range of roughly 20,000 to 700,000. V, J and CDR3 annotation of the TCR reads was performed with the Decombinator software suite. Every sample was subsampled to the same number of TCRs (28,000) for the PS versus PT1 abundance plots. Expanded TCRs were defined as absent before sensitization and observed at least eight times at the 2-week time point. The public reads were reanalyzed by TCRdb: fastp trimming at Q25, MiXCR alignment, in-frame beta chains only. Identical CDR3 proteins give one entry, which carries the most common genes and DNA. None of the V and J calls come from the authors' own analysis; TCRdb made them. A total of tens of thousands of distinct CDR3 sequences appear in this sample, roughly a tenth of them only once. The ten largest clones capture around 2.2% of the sample.

The receptor was isolated from a man in his forties with alopecia areata. Some clones in this sample may be carry-over from other donors' samples. The source was whole blood, collected in connection with sensitization to the hapten diphenylcyclopropenone (DPC). Rearrangement joined TRBV28 to TRBJ2-3; TRBD2 might be the D gene, on 5 matching bases. CDR3 sequence: CASSPRTSGLDTQYF. The nucleotides are TGTGCCAGCAGTCCCCGGACCAGCGGTCTAGATACGCAGTATTTT. Extended through the reference TRBV28 and TRBJ2-3 proteins, this CDR3 yields the full variable domain: DVKVTQSSRYLVKRTGEKVFLECVQDMDHENMFWYRQDPGLGLRLIYFSYDVKMKEKGDIPEGYSVSREKKERFSLILESASTNQTSMYLCASSPRTSGLDTQYFGPGTRLTVL.